This is a list of T cell receptor beta chains from one sample in a study of shared clonotypes between healthy human individuals. Profiled with immunoSEQ multiplex PCR; TCRdb holds only in-frame clones, not every one. The profile shows some 980,000 clones, over 60% of them singletons. The sample comprised memory CD4+ T cells sorted from blood. These receptors all stem from a young man in good health. Both conserved end residues are part of each CDR3. The order of the fields is CDR3 length, clone size, J gene, V gene, D gene, CDR3 DNA, CDR3 protein. The D gene is left open where the match is weak. Only part of the rows carry a size: once, few, many, or a class if the clone is expanded.

15 - TRBJ2-1 TRBV2 - TGTGCCAGCAGTGAGGAGGGGGGGCCCTACAATGAGCAGTTCTTC CASSEEGGPYNEQFF
15 few TRBJ2-2 TRBV28 TRBD1 TGTGCCAGCAGTTCGCAGGGGGCCGGCACCGGGGAGCTGTTTTTT CASSSQGAGTGELFF
15 few TRBJ2-2 TRBV19 TRBD1 TGTGCCAGTAAGGGACAGGCGGCTAACACCGGGGAGCTGTTTTTT CASKGQAANTGELFF
14 once TRBJ1-1 TRBV6-6 TRBD1 TGTGCCAGCAGGGCAGGGGGAGATCTAACTGAAGCTTTCTTT CASRAGGDLTEAFF
15 - TRBJ2-1 TRBV11-1 TRBD2 TGTGCCAGCAGCTTGAACCGGGGGGTTTGGAATGAGCAGTTCTTC CASSLNRGVWNEQFF
16 once TRBJ2-7 TRBV7-2 TRBD1 TGTGCCAGCAGCTTATTTCGGGGACAGGGGGCCCACGAGCAGTACTTC CASSLFRGQGAHEQYF
13 - TRBJ2-1 TRBV30 TRBD2 TGTGCCTGGAGGGGGACTAGCGGGAGGTTAGGATTCTTC CAWRGTSGRLGFF
14 - TRBJ2-1 TRBV2 - TGTGCCAGCAGCCGGACAGCCTCCTACAATGAGCAGTTCTTC CASSRTASYNEQFF
13 - TRBJ1-2 TRBV2 - TGTGCCAGCAGTGATGACGGGAGGGGTGGCTACACCTTC CASSDDGRGGYTF
11 - TRBJ2-3 TRBV6-1 TRBD2 TGTGCCAGCACGCGGGGGGCTACGCAGTATTTT CASTRGATQYF
16 - TRBJ2-3 TRBV6-1 - TGTGCCAGCAGTGAAATAGTGGGGCGGGGCACAGATACGCAGTATTTT CASSEIVGRGTDTQYF
13 - TRBJ2-6 TRBV19 - TGTGCCAGTACACAGGGCACGCCCAACGTCCTGACTTTC CASTQGTPNVLTF
14 - TRBJ2-7 TRBV7-2 - TGTGCCAGCAGCTTAGGTGGGAGCGTCTACGAGCAGTACTTC CASSLGGSVYEQYF
16 few TRBJ2-5 TRBV10-3 - TGTGCCATCAGTGAGAATGGAGGGGGGATCGTGGAGACCCAGTACTTC CAISENGGGIVETQYF
13 - TRBJ2-3 TRBV5-1 - TGCGCCAGCAGCGGCGACAAATCGGATACGCAGTATTTT CASSGDKSDTQYF
13 once TRBJ1-1 TRBV19 - TGTGCCACTGACGCTTATATGAACACTGAAGCTTTCTTT CATDAYMNTEAFF
13 - TRBJ1-1 TRBV15 - TGTGCCACCTCCCGGCAGATGAACACTGAAGCTTTCTTT CATSRQMNTEAFF
13 - TRBJ2-1 TRBV2 - TGTGCCAGCAGTGAACGGGGTAGCAGTGAGCAGTTCTTC CASSERGSSEQFF
14 many TRBJ2-3 TRBV29-1 - TGCAGCGTTGATCCAGCAGGATTCACAGATACGCAGTATTTT CSVDPAGFTDTQYF
15 - TRBJ2-7 TRBV4-1 TRBD1 TGCGCCAGCAGCCAGGGCGGGACAGGGGACTACGAGCAGTACTTC CASSQGGTGDYEQYF
14 - TRBJ2-3 TRBV5-1 - TGCGCCAGCAGCTTCTGGGACGGCACAGATACGCAGTATTTT CASSFWDGTDTQYF
14 few TRBJ1-6 TRBV2 - TGTGCCAGCACTCTTACACAACTGAATTCACCCCTCCACTTT CASTLTQLNSPLHF
14 many TRBJ1-6 TRBV7-6 TRBD1 TGTGCCAGCAGCTTGGGACAGGTTCATTCACCCCTCCACTTT CASSLGQVHSPLHF
13 - TRBJ2-7 TRBV27 TRBD1 TGTGCCAGCCAGGGGGTTTGGGGGTACGAGCAGTACTTC CASQGVWGYEQYF
13 - TRBJ2-5 TRBV18 - TGTGCCAGCTCCAACAGCGGACAAGAGACCCAGTACTTC CASSNSGQETQYF
14 few TRBJ2-7 TRBV18 - TGTGCCAGCTCACCTCGGGACGGACAAGGGGAGCAGTACTTC CASSPRDGQGEQYF
15 - TRBJ1-2 TRBV4-1 TRBD1 TGCGCCAGCAGCCCGGGGACAGGGCTACTGTATGGCTACACCTTC CASSPGTGLLYGYTF
15 once TRBJ1-6 TRBV19 - TGTGCCAGTAGTATAGAAGAGGGTGGCAATTCACCCCTCCACTTT CASSIEEGGNSPLHF
14 - TRBJ2-3 TRBV6-5 - TGTGCCAGCAGTTTCGGACGGAGTCGGGATACGCAGTATTTT CASSFGRSRDTQYF
14 - TRBJ1-3 TRBV7-2 - TGTGCCAGCAGCCACCGGGACATTGGAAACACCATATATTTT CASSHRDIGNTIYF
11 - TRBJ2-1 TRBV30 - TGTGCCTGGACTAGCTTCAATGAGCAGTTCTTC CAWTSFNEQFF
15 - TRBJ1-4 TRBV28 - TGTGCCAGCAGTTTAATTTCGGCCGGTAATGAAAAACTGTTTTTT CASSLISAGNEKLFF
14 - TRBJ1-5 TRBV2 - TGTGCCAGCAGTAAGGAGAGTAGTTATCAGCCCCAGCATTTT CASSKESSYQPQHF
13 - TRBJ1-1 TRBV6-4 - TGTGCCAGCAGATCTACAGAGAACACTGAAGCTTTCTTT CASRSTENTEAFF
15 - TRBJ1-3 TRBV28 - TGTGCCAGCAGTTCGCAGTTGTACTCTGGAAACACCATATATTTT CASSSQLYSGNTIYF
14 - TRBJ1-6 TRBV6-6 - TGTGCCAGCTCCCGACAGGACTTTGGTTCACCCCTCCACTTT CASSRQDFGSPLHF
15 - TRBJ2-5 TRBV11-2 - TGTGCCAGCAGCTTAGCTACAGGGGGAGGGCAGACCCAGTACTTC CASSLATGGGQTQYF
16 - TRBJ2-7 TRBV5-4 - TGTGCCAGCAGCTTGGGTGGGGCCTCAGTCCCGTACGAGCAGTACTTC CASSLGGASVPYEQYF
14 - TRBJ2-2 TRBV10-3 - TGTGCCAGCCTCAGGGAAGCGAACACCGGGGAGCTGTTTTTT CASLREANTGELFF
19 - TRBJ2-3 TRBV5-1 TRBD2 TGCGCCAGCAGCTTGTTGGGTCTAGCGGGGGGATCTAGCACAGATACGCAGTATTTT CASSLLGLAGGSSTDTQYF
15 - TRBJ2-2 TRBV7-2 - TGTGCCAGCAGCCCTCGGGTAGCGAACACCGGGGAGCTGTTTTTT CASSPRVANTGELFF
19 - TRBJ2-5 TRBV11-3 TRBD2 TGTGCCAGCAGCTATAGCGGGGGTTTGCAGGGGATAGGACAAGAGACCCAGTACTTC CASSYSGGLQGIGQETQYF
13 - TRBJ2-7 TRBV11-2 - TGTGCCAGCAGCACCGAAAGCGTTTACGAGCAGTACTTC CASSTESVYEQYF
15 - TRBJ1-4 TRBV9 TRBD1 TGTGCCAGCAGCGCGGAGAGGGACAGAGGAGAAAAACTGTTTTTT CASSAERDRGEKLFF
16 - TRBJ2-1 TRBV18 TRBD2 TGTGCCAGCTCACCCTCCCGGGCGGGGGGGCATAATGAGCAGTTCTTC CASSPSRAGGHNEQFF
15 - TRBJ1-2 TRBV19 - TGTGCCAGTAGTATATCGGCTAATTCTAACTATGGCTACACCTTC CASSISANSNYGYTF
15 - TRBJ2-7 TRBV23-1 TRBD1 TGCGCCAGCAGTCAATCAGCGGACAGGGGGAACGAGCAGTACTTC CASSQSADRGNEQYF
15 - TRBJ2-1 TRBV18 - TGTGCCAGCTCACCACCGCTTACGGTAGACAATGAGCAGTTCTTC CASSPPLTVDNEQFF
17 - TRBJ2-6 TRBV5-1 - TGCGCCAGCAGCTTGGGCCTTCTTGCCGCTGGGGCCAACGTCCTGACTTTC CASSLGLLAAGANVLTF
12 - TRBJ2-5 TRBV29-1 TRBD1 TGCAGCGTTGCCCAGGGGGTACAGACCCAGTACTTC CSVAQGVQTQYF
14 - TRBJ1-1 TRBV5-4 TRBD1 TGTGCCAGCAGCTTGCAGGGGGCAAAGCCTGAAGCTTTCTTT CASSLQGAKPEAFF
12 once TRBJ2-4 TRBV30 - TGTGCCTGGAGTACCGGCGGGTTAAATCAGTACTTC CAWSTGGLNQYF
15 many TRBJ2-2 TRBV19 - TGTGCCAGTATGGTGGAGGGTCGGAACACCGGGGAGCTGTTTTTT CASMVEGRNTGELFF
13 - TRBJ1-2 TRBV28 - TGTGCCAGCAGTCTGGGACGCCAGAGGGGCTACACCTTC CASSLGRQRGYTF